Sequencing of this T cell receptor (beta chain) was carried out in a study of shared clonotypes between healthy human individuals. Broader study findings: The naive CD4 repertoires of four donors were compared, and approximately 4.7% of clonotypes were shared.

Using around 200 ng DNA, some 30,000 T cell genomes, the sorted-subset replicate PCRs were run. Assay used: immunoSEQ multiplex PCR; TCRdb lists only in-frame clones, some missing. The sample lists 800,000 to 1,200,000 clones, approximately 78% occurring once. Notes on this clone: Its antigen is not identified.

The CDR3 runs to 20 residues. Germline V gene sequence: CDR1 MNHNS, CDR2 SASEGT. V lost 2 bases, J lost 0 bases, and 16 bases stayed unmatched. This rearrangement joins TRBV6-1 to TRBJ2-4; the match to TRBD1 covers 7 bases. The sequenced sample was memory CD4+ T cells from PBMCs. The subset denotes: CD45RA-negative fraction. This clonotype was sampled from a man between 18 and 29 years old in good health. Some clones in this sample may be carry-over from other donors' samples. CDR3 sequence: CASSEQDRSQGKLAKNIQYF. CDR3 DNA sequence: TGTGCCAGCAGTGAACAGGACAGGTCGCAGGGGAAACTAGCCAAAAACATTCAGTACTTC.